These T cell receptor beta chains were read from a single sample in a study of blood T cells in healthy people across ages. TCRdb passed the 5' RACE reads through MiXCR, listing each CDR3 protein once. The table has over 500,000 distinct CDR3 sequences, about 51% seen once. Source material: blood. Receptor source: a woman older than 75 in good health. CDR3s include the opening cysteine and the closing phenylalanine or tryptophan. Fields, in order: J gene, clone size, V gene, D gene, CDR3 protein, CDR3 DNA. A D gene is named only where the DNA matches it firmly. For some rows the clone size is stated as once, few or many, or as a class when expanded; others skip it.

TRBJ2-7 | many | TRBV9 | . | CASSVEDSGYEQYF | TGTGCCAGCAGCGTAGAGGATTCGGGGTACGAGCAGTACTTC
TRBJ2-7 | once | TRBV27 | . | CASSIGRYLEQYF | TGTGCCAGCAGTATCGGACGCTACCTCGAGCAGTACTTC
TRBJ2-3 | . | TRBV29-1 | . | CSALDDNTRNTDTQYF | TGCAGCGCTTTGGACGATAATACGAGGAACACAGATACGCAGTATTTT
TRBJ2-1 | few | TRBV5-1 | TRBD1 | CASSPQGARVNEQFF | TGCGCCAGCAGCCCCCAGGGGGCACGAGTGAATGAGCAGTTCTTC
TRBJ2-1 | . | TRBV15 | . | CATSRGGAGTYNEQFF | TGTGCCACCAGCAGAGGCGGTGCAGGGACCTACAATGAGCAGTTCTTC
TRBJ2-1 | many | TRBV12-3/TRBV12-4 | . | CASSLYGGGWNEQFF | TGTGCCAGTAGTTTATATGGGGGGGGCTGGAATGAGCAGTTCTTC
TRBJ1-4 | . | TRBV28 | . | CASSFRTPYMRGRDEKLFF | TGTGCCAGCAGTTTCCGGACCCCATATATGCGGGGGCGGGACGAAAAACTGTTTTTT
TRBJ2-1 | . | TRBV9 | . | CASSVVGGGAYNEQFF | TGTGCCAGCAGCGTAGTAGGTGGGGGAGCGTACAATGAGCAGTTCTTC
TRBJ2-1 | . | TRBV7-2 | TRBD1 | CASSLIGGTGYNEQFF | TGTGCCAGCAGCCTCATCGGGGGGACAGGGTACAATGAGCAGTTCTTC
TRBJ2-7 | . | TRBV10-3 | TRBD2 | CAIRLAGDNEQYF | TGTGCCATCAGACTAGCGGGCGACAATGAGCAGTACTTC
TRBJ1-2 | . | TRBV20-1 | . | CSARSLAAGYGYTF | TGCAGTGCTAGGTCCCTGGCGGCCGGCTATGGCTACACCTTC
TRBJ1-5 | . | TRBV5-6 | . | CASSLETGGQPQHF | TGTGCCAGCAGCCTAGAGACAGGAGGGCAGCCCCAGCATTTT
TRBJ1-4 | many | TRBV14 | TRBD1 | CASSHLRGTGYEKLFF | TGTGCCAGCAGCCACCTTCGAGGGACAGGGTACGAAAAACTGTTTTTT
TRBJ1-5 | many | TRBV15 | . | CATSSGPGAFQPQHF | TGTGCCACCAGCAGTGGCCCGGGAGCTTTTCAGCCCCAGCATTTT
TRBJ1-1 | . | TRBV18 | . | CASSGPRGRDTEAFF | TGTGCCAGCTCAGGGCCCAGGGGCAGGGACACTGAAGCTTTCTTT
TRBJ1-1 | . | TRBV7-2 | . | CASSLEPLAEAFF | TGTGCCAGCAGCCTCGAGCCGTTGGCTGAAGCTTTCTTT
TRBJ2-3 | many | TRBV29-1 | . | CSSGTDTQYF | TGCAGCTCGGGCACAGATACGCAGTATTTT
TRBJ2-3 | . | TRBV15 | . | CATSNSGPEGTQYF | TGTGCCACCAGCAATAGCGGTCCCGAGGGTACGCAGTATTTT
TRBJ2-7 | . | TRBV4-3 | TRBD1 | CASSQDVGGFYEQYF | TGCGCCAGCAGCCAAGATGTAGGGGGCTTCTACGAGCAGTACTTC
TRBJ1-5 | . | TRBV6-1 | . | CASSPSSGASNQPQHF | TGTGCCAGCAGTCCATCTAGCGGGGCTAGCAATCAGCCCCAGCATTTT
TRBJ2-1 | many | TRBV28 | . | CASSALGGGKGDEQFF | TGTGCCAGCAGCGCCCTAGGGGGCGGGAAGGGCGATGAGCAGTTCTTC
TRBJ2-5 | many | TRBV9 | . | CASSASEPWYETQYF | TGTGCCAGCAGCGCCTCGGAACCTTGGTACGAGACCCAGTACTTC
TRBJ1-2 | . | TRBV20-1 | . | CSASKEGGYGYTF | TGCAGTGCTTCGAAGGAGGGAGGCTATGGCTACACCTTC
TRBJ1-2 | . | TRBV20-1 | . | CSARDGSTLNYGYTF | TGCAGTGCTAGAGATGGGAGTACTCTTAACTATGGCTACACCTTC
TRBJ2-5 | . | TRBV9 | . | CASSVADQETQYF | TGTGCCAGCAGCGTGGCAGATCAAGAGACCCAGTACTTC
TRBJ2-5 | . | TRBV28 | TRBD2 | CASSPRTSGGVLGETQYF | TGTGCCAGCAGTCCCCGGACTAGCGGGGGGGTATTAGGAGAGACCCAGTACTTC
TRBJ2-3 | few | TRBV28 | . | CASSFAASSTDTQYF | TGTGCCAGCAGTTTCGCGGCCAGTAGCACAGATACGCAGTATTTT
TRBJ2-5 | . | TRBV5-1 | . | CASRDAQETQYF | TGCGCCAGCAGAGACGCCCAAGAGACCCAGTACTTC
TRBJ1-2 | once | TRBV9 | . | CASSVERRGPSYGYTF | TGTGCCAGCAGCGTAGAAAGAAGGGGCCCTAGCTATGGCTACACCTTC
TRBJ1-2 | . | TRBV11-1 | TRBD1 | CASTPDRAQGGYTF | TGTGCCAGCACGCCGGACAGGGCTCAGGGTGGCTACACCTTC